A selection of T cell receptor beta chains follows, all from one sample in a study of read filtering for tumor transcriptome and immune sequencing. MiXCR, run by TCRdb on the reads, gives a single entry per CDR3 protein. The sample carries around 31,000 distinct CDR3 sequences, about a fifth recorded once. Specimen: a population of CD138-negative cells sorted from bone marrow. The receptors shown here come from a donor aged 40 or over with multiple myeloma. Both conserved end residues are part of each CDR3. Each record gives: clone size, D gene, V gene, J gene, CDR3 protein, CDR3 DNA. A D gene is named only where the DNA matches it firmly. Only some rows state a clone size, as once, few, many or a class for expanded clones.

>few|NA|TRBV3-1|TRBJ1-1
CASSQPPGPLNTEAFF
TGTGCCAGCAGCCAACCCCCGGGCCCACTGAACACTGAAGCTTTCTTT
>NA|NA|TRBV20-1|TRBJ2-5
CSINQPGRAAQETQYF
TGCAGTATCAATCAACCGGGACGCGCGGCCCAAGAGACCCAGTACTTC
>many|NA|TRBV20-1|TRBJ2-3
CSARDNAGVGTDTQYF
TGCAGTGCTAGAGATAACGCAGGGGTAGGGACAGATACGCAGTATTTT
>many|NA|TRBV4-1|TRBJ1-2
CASSQDSRPPWTF
TGCGCCAGCAGCCAAGATAGTCGCCCGCCATGGACCTTC
>many|NA|TRBV5-5|TRBJ2-2
CASGKGRTGELFF
TGTGCCTCCGGGAAAGGTCGGACCGGGGAGCTGTTTTTT
>once|NA|TRBV6-6|TRBJ2-1
CASSHWGDEQFF
TGTGCCAGCAGCCATTGGGGGGATGAGCAGTTCTTC
>many|NA|TRBV28|TRBJ1-3
CASQGSSGNTIYF
TGTGCCTCGCAGGGGAGTTCTGGAAACACCATATATTTT
>many|NA|TRBV12-3/TRBV12-4|TRBJ1-1
CASSSTDSHMNTEAFF
TGTGCCAGCAGTTCTACTGACAGCCACATGAACACTGAAGCTTTCTTT
>many|NA|TRBV2|TRBJ1-2
CASSVQGANYGYTF
TGTGCCAGCAGTGTTCAGGGTGCCAACTATGGCTACACCTTC
>many|NA|TRBV27|TRBJ1-1
CATRLQADTNTEAFF
TGTGCCACGCGTCTCCAGGCAGATACGAACACTGAAGCTTTCTTT
>many|TRBD2|TRBV20-1|TRBJ2-7
CSARREGGEQYF
TGCAGTGCTAGAAGGGAGGGCGGCGAGCAGTACTTC
>many|NA|TRBV11-1|TRBJ2-6
CASSSPGRLSGANVLTF
TGTGCCAGCAGCTCTCCGGGACGGCTATCTGGGGCCAACGTCCTGACTTTC
>many|TRBD1|TRBV28|TRBJ1-3
CASSSGTAGGNTIYF
TGTGCCAGCAGCTCCGGGACAGCCGGCGGAAACACCATATATTTT
>many|NA|TRBV12-3/TRBV12-4|TRBJ2-2
CASSSSGPSGELFF
TGTGCCAGCAGTTCCTCCGGGCCTTCCGGGGAGCTGTTTTTT
>NA|TRBD2|TRBV19|TRBJ2-3
CASQTSGGTDTQYF
TGTGCCAGCCAGACTAGCGGGGGCACAGATACGCAGTATTTT
>many|NA|TRBV11-2|TRBJ2-1
CASSLRRFNEQFF
TGTGCCAGCAGCCTTAGGCGATTCAATGAGCAGTTCTTC
>NA|NA|TRBV24-1|TRBJ1-5
CATSTGYANQPQHF
TGTGCCACCTCCACAGGGTACGCCAATCAGCCCCAGCATTTT
>few|TRBD1|TRBV19|TRBJ1-5
CASTETGGAGQPQHF
TGTGCCAGTACTGAGACAGGGGGCGCCGGGCAGCCCCAGCATTTT
>many|NA|TRBV29-1|TRBJ1-5
CSVVGRPHPQHF
TGCAGCGTAGTCGGGAGGCCGCACCCCCAGCATTTT
>many|NA|TRBV15|TRBJ2-7
CATSRADRRGTYSYEQYF
TGTGCCACCAGCAGAGCAGACCGTCGGGGGACTTACTCCTACGAGCAGTACTTC
>many|TRBD2|TRBV20-1|TRBJ2-5
CSARDESSGEVETQYF
TGCAGTGCTAGAGATGAGTCTAGCGGGGAGGTAGAGACCCAGTACTTC
>NA|NA|TRBV7-2|TRBJ1-1
CASSLGLPNTEAFF
TGTGCCAGCAGCTTAGGACTTCCCAACACTGAAGCTTTCTTT
>few|TRBD1|TRBV25-1|TRBJ2-5
CASRDPGQGQRETQYF
TGTGCCAGCAGAGATCCGGGACAGGGCCAACGAGAGACCCAGTACTTC
>many|NA|TRBV10-1|TRBJ2-4
CASSDHSGYGNIQYF
TGCGCCAGCAGTGATCATTCAGGCTACGGAAACATTCAGTACTTC
>many|TRBD2|TRBV28|TRBJ2-2
CASKRTSGGHDGELFF
TGTGCCAGCAAAAGGACTAGCGGGGGGCATGATGGGGAGCTGTTTTTT